This TCR beta chain was profiled in a study of neurological immune-mediated disorders. The authors obtained over 170 million TCR-beta sequences from 15-18 subjects per sequencing run. TCRdb ran MiXCR on the 5' RACE reads and lists one entry per CDR3 protein. The sample consists of 78,000 or so distinct CDR3 sequences, 4.5% to 6.5% of them appearing once. Germline V gives CDR1 DFQATT, CDR2 SNEGSKA (reference sequence). This CDR3 region has 18 residues. V gave up 1 base and J gave up 2 bases, with 21 bases separating them. This clonotype appeared many times. Sequenced sample: PBMCs. The chain links TRBV20-1 to TRBJ1-3; a possible D gene is TRBD1 (6 bases). This TCR was sampled from a woman younger than 45 with multiple sclerosis. This chain's CDR3 is CSARVNPGGPLAGNTIYF. DNA of the CDR3: TGCAGTGCTAGAGTTAATCCCGGGGGGCCCTTGGCTGGAAACACCATATATTTT.